This T cell receptor beta chain was profiled in a study of CD8 T cells in ankylosing spondylitis. Notes on the study in general: Several of the motif variants were reported before in synovial fluid and blood from reactive arthritis.

This CDR3 is 15 amino acids long. J gave up 4 bases and V 3 bases, and 9 bases lay outside the gene matches. Germline V gives CDR1 SGDLS, CDR2 YYNGEE. This clonotype was recorded at least ten times. Its antigen remains unknown. The TCR beta libraries were generated through quantitative 5'-RACE incorporating molecular barcodes. TCRdb re-called the 5' RACE reads with MiXCR, one entry per CDR3 protein. The table shows tens of thousands of distinct CDR3 sequences, with about 2.5% occurring only once. This clonotype was obtained from a female donor with ankylosing spondylitis or in good health (not recorded which). Sequencing was carried out using blood, either unsorted or a sorted T cell fraction (not recorded which). The chain couples TRBV9 to TRBJ2-7; 8 positions agree with TRBD2. The CDR3 protein is CASSAQGSGGYEQYF. The CDR3 nucleotides are TGTGCCAGCAGCGCCCAGGGGAGCGGGGGTTACGAGCAGTACTTC. Using reference TRBV9 and TRBJ2-7 for the parts outside the CDR3, the full variable domain is DSGVTQTPKHLITATGQRVTLRCSPRSGDLSVYWYQQSLDQGLQFLIQYYNGEERAKGNILERFSAQQFPDLHSELNLSSLELGDSALYFCASSAQGSGGYEQYFGPGTRLTVT.